A single TCR beta chain is shown here with its context. Antigen unknown. These data are taken from a study of PD-L1 blockade in urothelial cancer. The study's findings and limits: Enhanced expansion of tumor-associated blood clones at 3 weeks characterized durable-benefit patients.

The assay was immunoSEQ multiplex PCR, and TCRdb's table has in-frame clones only and misses some. The table includes tens of thousands of clones, 77% detected once. Trimming shortened V by 3 bases and J by 1 base, and 13 bases separated the two germline ends. The CDR3 length is 16 residues. Germline assignment: CDR1 KGHSH and CDR2 LQKENI. This chain connects TRBV18 to TRBJ1-3; D remains unclear. The sample in question was PBMCs, obtained around atezolizumab (anti-PD-L1) treatment. The sequence was obtained from a man aged 65-85 years with urothelial cancer. This CDR3 is CASSPRDRGSGNTIYF. The CDR3 DNA reads TGTGCCAGCTCACCTCGGGATCGAGGATCTGGAAACACCATATATTTT.